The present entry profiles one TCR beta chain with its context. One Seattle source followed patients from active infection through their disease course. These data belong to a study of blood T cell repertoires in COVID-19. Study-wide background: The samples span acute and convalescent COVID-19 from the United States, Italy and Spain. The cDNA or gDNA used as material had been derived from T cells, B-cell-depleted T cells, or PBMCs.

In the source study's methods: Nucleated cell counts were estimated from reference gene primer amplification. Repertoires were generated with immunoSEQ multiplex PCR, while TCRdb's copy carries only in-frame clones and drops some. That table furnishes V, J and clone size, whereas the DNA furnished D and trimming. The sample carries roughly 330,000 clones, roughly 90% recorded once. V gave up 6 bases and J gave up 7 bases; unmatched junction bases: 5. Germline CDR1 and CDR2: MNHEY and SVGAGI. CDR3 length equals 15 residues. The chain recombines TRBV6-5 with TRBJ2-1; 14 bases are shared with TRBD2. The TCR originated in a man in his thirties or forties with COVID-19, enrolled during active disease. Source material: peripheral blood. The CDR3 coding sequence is TGTGCCAGCAGCCGGGGGACTAGCGGGGGTAATGAGCAGTTCTTC. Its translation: CASSRGTSGGNEQFF.